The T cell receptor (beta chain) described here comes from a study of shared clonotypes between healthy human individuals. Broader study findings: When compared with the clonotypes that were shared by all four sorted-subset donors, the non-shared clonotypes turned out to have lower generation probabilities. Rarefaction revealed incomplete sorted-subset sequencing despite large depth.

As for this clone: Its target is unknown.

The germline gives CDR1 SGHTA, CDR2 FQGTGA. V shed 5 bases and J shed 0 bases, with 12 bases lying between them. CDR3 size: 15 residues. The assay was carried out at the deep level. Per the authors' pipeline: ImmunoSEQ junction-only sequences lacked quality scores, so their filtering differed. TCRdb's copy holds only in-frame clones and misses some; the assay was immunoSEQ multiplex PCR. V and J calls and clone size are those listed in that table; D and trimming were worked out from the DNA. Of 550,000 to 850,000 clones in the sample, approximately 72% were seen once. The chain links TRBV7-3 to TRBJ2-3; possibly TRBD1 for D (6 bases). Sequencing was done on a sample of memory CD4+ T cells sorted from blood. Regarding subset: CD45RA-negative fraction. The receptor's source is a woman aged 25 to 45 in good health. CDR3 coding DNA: TGTGCCAGCAGCCTTCAGGGGAAGAGCACAGATACGCAGTATTTT. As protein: CASSLQGKSTDTQYF.